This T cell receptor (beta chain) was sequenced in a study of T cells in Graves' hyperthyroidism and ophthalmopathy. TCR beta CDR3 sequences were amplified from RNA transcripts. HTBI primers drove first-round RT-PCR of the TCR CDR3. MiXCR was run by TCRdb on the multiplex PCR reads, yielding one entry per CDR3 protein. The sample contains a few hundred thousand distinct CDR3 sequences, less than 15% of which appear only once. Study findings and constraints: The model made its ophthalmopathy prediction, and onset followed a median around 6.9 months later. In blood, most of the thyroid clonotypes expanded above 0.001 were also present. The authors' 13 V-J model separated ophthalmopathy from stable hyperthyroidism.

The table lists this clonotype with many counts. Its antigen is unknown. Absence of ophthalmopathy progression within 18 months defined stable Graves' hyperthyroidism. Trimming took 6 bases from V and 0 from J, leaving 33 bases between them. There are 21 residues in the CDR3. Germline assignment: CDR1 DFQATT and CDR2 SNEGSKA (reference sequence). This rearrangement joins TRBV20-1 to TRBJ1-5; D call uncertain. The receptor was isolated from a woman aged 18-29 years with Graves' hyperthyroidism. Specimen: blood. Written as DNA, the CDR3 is TGCAGTGCCCCCTCCCCCGGCAGGACTAAGATCCATCCCCTTAGCAATCAGCCCCAGCATTTT. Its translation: CSAPSPGRTKIHPLSNQPQHF.